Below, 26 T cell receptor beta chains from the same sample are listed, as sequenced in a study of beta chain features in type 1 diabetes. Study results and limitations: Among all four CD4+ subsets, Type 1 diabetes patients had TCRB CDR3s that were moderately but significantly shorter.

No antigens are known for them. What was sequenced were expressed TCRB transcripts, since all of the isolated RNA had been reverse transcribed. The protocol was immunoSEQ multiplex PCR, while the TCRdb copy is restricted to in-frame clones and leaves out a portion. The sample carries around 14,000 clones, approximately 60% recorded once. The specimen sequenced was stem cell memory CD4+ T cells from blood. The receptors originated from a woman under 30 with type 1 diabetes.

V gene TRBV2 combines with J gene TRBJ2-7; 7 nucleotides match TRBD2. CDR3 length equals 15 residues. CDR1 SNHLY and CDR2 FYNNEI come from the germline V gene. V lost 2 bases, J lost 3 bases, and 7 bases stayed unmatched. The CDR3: CASSEFSGRDYEQYF. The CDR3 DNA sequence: TGTGCCAGCAGTGAATTTTCGGGGAGGGACTACGAGCAGTACTTC.

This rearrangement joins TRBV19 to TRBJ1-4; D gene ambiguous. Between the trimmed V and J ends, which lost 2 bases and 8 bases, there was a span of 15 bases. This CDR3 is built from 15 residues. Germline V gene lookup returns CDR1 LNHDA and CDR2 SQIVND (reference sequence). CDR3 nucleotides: TGTGCCAGTAGTATAATCCCGGAAGGCGGCGAAAAACTGTTTTTT. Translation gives CASSIIPEGGEKLFF. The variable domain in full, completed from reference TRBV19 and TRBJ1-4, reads DGGITQSPKYLFRKEGQNVTLSCEQNLNHDAMYWYRQDPGQGLRLIYYSQIVNDFQKGDIAEGYSVSREKKESFPLTVTSAQKNPTAFYLCASSIIPEGGEKLFFGSGTQLSVL.

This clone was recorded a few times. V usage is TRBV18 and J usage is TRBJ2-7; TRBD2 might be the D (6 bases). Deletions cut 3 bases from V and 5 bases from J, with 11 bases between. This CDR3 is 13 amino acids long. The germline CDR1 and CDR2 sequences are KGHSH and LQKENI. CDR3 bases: TGTGCCAGCTCACCGTCGCGGGACGACGAGCAGTACTTC. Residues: CASSPSRDDEQYF. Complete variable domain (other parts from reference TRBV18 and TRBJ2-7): NAGVMQNPRHLVRRRGQEARLRCSPMKGHSHVYWYRQLPEEGLKFMVYLQKENIIDESGMPKERFSAEFPKEGPSILRIQQVVRGDSAAYFCASSPSRDDEQYFGPGTRLTVT.

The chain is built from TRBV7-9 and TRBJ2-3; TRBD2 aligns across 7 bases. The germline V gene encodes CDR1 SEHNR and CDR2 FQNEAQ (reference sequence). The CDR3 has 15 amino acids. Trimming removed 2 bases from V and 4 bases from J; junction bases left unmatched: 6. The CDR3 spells CASSLWDYPSDTQYF. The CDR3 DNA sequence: TGTGCCAGCAGCTTATGGGACTATCCATCAGATACGCAGTATTTT.

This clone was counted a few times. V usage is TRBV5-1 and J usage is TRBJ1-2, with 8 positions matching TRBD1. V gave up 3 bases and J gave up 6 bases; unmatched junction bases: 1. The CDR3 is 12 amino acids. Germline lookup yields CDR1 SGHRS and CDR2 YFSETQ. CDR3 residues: CASSSTGDGYTF. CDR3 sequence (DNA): TGCGCCAGCAGCTCGACAGGGGATGGCTACACCTTC.

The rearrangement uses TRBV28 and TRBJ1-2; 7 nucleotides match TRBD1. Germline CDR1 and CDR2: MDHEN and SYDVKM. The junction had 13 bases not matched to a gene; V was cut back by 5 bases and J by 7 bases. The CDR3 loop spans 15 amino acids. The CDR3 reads CASSPRQGHRSGYTF. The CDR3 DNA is TGTGCCAGCAGTCCGAGACAGGGACATAGGAGTGGCTACACCTTC.

Written as DNA, the CDR3 is TGTGCCAGTAGACAGGGGCGAGATCAGCCCCAGCATTTT. This sequence encodes CASRQGRDQPQHF. The chain joins TRBV7-9 to TRBJ1-5, with 8 nucleotides matching TRBD1. Germline trimming cut 9 bases from V and 5 bases from J; bases unmatched to any gene: 6. The CDR3 has 13 residues. CDR1 is SEHNR and CDR2 is FQNEAQ in the germline V gene (reference sequence).

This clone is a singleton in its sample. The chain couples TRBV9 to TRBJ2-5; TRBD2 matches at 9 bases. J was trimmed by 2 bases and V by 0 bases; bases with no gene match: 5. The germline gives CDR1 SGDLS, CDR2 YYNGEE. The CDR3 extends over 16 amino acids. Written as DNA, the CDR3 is TGTGCCAGCAGCGTAGGGACTAGCGCTCCGCAAGAGACCCAGTACTTC. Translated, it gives CASSVGTSAPQETQYF.

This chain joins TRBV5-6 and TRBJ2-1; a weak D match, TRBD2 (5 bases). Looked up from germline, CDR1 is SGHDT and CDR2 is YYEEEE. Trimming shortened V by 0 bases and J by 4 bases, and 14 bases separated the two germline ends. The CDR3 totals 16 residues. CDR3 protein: CASSLGRLLRYNEQFF. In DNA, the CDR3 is TGTGCCAGCAGCTTGGGGAGACTACTTAGATACAATGAGCAGTTCTTC.

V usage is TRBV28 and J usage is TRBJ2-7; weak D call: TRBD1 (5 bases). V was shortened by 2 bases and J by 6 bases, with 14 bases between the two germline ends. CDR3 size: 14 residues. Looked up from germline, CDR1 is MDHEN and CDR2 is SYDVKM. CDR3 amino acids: CASSLGGRETEQYF. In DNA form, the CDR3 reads TGTGCCAGCAGTTTAGGCGGCAGGGAAACCGAGCAGTACTTC.

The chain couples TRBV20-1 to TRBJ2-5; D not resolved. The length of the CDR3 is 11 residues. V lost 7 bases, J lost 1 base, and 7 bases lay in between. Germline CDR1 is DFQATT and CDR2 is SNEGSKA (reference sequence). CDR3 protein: CSVSVQETQYF. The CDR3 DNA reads TGCAGTGTCAGTGTCCAAGAGACCCAGTACTTC.

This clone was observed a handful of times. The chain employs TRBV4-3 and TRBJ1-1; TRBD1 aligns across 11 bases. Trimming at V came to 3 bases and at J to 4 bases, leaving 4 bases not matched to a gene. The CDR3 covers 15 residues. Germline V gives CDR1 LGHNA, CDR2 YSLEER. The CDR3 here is CASSQRDRGATEAFF. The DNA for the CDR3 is TGCGCCAGCAGCCAGAGGGACAGGGGGGCCACTGAAGCTTTCTTT.

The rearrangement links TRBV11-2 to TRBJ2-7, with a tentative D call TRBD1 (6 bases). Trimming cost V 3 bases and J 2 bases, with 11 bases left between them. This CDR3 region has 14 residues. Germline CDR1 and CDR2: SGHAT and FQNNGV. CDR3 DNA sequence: TGTGCCAGCAGCTTTAGGGACACCGCCTACGAGCAGTACTTC. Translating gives CASSFRDTAYEQYF.

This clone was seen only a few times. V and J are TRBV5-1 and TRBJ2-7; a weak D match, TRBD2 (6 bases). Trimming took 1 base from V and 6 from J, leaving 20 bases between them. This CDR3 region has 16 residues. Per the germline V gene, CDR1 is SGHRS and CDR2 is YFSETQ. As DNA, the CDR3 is TGCGCCAGCAGCTTGAGTGTCGGCCGACTCGGGGGCGAGCAGTACTTC. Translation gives CASSLSVGRLGGEQYF.

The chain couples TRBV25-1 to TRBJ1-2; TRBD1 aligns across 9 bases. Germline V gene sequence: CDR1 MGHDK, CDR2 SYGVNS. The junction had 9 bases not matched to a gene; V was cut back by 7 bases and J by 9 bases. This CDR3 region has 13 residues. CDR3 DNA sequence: TGTGCCAGCAATCCAGGACAGGGGCTAAGCTACACCTTC. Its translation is CASNPGQGLSYTF.

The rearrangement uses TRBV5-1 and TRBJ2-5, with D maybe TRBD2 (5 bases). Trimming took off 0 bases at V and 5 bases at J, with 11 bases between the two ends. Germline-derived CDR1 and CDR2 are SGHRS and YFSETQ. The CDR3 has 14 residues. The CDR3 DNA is TGCGCCAGCAGCTTGGTTCCGGGCGGGGAGACCCAGTACTTC. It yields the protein CASSLVPGGETQYF.

The CDR3 region has the DNA TGTGCCAGCAGTCCCTTTAGCGGGACCTACAATGAGCAGTTCTTC. The encoded protein is CASSPFSGTYNEQFF. The chain links TRBV6-5 to TRBJ2-1; the match to TRBD2 covers 8 bases. The ends lost 5 bases at V and 2 bases at J; junction bases unmatched: 5. The CDR3 is 15 residues long. Germline CDR1 reads MNHEY; CDR2 reads SVGAGI.

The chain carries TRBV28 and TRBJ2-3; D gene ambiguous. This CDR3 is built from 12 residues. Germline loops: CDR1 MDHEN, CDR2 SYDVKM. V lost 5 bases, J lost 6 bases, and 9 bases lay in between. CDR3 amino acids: CASSTPVDTQYF. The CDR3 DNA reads TGTGCCAGCAGTACTCCCGTGGATACGCAGTATTTT.

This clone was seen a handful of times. The CDR3 DNA follows: TGTGCCAGCAGAGTTTGGGCAGGCGAGCAGTACTTC. Its translation is CASRVWAGEQYF. J is TRBJ2-7 and V is TRBV28; D is uncertain. The V end was cut by 6 bases, the J end by 6 bases, with 12 bases between. This CDR3 has 12 residues. CDR1 is MDHEN and CDR2 is SYDVKM in the germline V gene.

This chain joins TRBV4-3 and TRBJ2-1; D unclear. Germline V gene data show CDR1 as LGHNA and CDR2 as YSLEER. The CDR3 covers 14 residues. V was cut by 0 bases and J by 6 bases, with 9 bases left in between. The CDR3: CASSQDLSSNEQFF. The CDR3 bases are TGCGCCAGCAGCCAAGATCTGTCTAGCAATGAGCAGTTCTTC.

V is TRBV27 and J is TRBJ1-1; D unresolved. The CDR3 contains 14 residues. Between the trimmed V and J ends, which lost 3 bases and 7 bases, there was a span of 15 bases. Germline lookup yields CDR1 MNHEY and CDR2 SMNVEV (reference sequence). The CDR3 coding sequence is TGTGCCAGCAGTTTCTATCGGGAGGAGGGTGAAGCTTTCTTT. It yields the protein CASSFYREEGEAFF.

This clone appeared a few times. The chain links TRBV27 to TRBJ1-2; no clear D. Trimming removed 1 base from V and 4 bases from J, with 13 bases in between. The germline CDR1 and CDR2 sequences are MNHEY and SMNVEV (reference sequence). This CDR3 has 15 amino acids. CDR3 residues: CASSLFRGDRYGYTF. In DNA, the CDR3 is TGTGCCAGCAGTTTATTCCGCGGGGATCGCTATGGCTACACCTTC.

CDR3 nucleotide sequence: TGTGCCAGTAGTATTCGGGACAGGGGCTCCTACGAGCAGTACTTC. It encodes CASSIRDRGSYEQYF. This chain links TRBV19 with TRBJ2-7; 10 bases match TRBD1. Germline V gene sequence: CDR1 LNHDA, CDR2 SQIVND (reference sequence). The CDR3 sequence is 15 residues long. J gave up 0 bases and V 3 bases, and 2 bases lay outside the gene matches. Full variable domain (rest looked up from reference TRBV19 and TRBJ2-7): DGGITQSPKYLFRKEGQNVTLSCEQNLNHDAMYWYRQDPGQGLRLIYYSQIVNDFQKGDIAEGYSVSREKKESFPLTVTSAQKNPTAFYLCASSIRDRGSYEQYFGPGTRLTVT.

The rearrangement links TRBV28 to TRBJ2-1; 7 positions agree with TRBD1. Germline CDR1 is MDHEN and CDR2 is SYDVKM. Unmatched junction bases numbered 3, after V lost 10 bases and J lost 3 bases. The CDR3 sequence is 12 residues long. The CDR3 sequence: CATTGYYNEQFF. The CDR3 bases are TGTGCCACGACAGGGTACTACAATGAGCAGTTCTTC.

CDR3 loop: CASSPNSGRWHEQYF. In nucleotides, the CDR3 is TGTGCCAGCAGCCCTAATAGCGGGAGATGGCACGAGCAGTACTTC. This rearrangement joins TRBV7-3 to TRBJ2-7, with 9 bases fitting TRBD2. The V gene's germline CDR1 is SGHTA and CDR2 FQGTGA. The junction had 10 bases not matched to a gene; V was cut back by 5 bases and J by 5 bases. The CDR3 extends over 15 amino acids.

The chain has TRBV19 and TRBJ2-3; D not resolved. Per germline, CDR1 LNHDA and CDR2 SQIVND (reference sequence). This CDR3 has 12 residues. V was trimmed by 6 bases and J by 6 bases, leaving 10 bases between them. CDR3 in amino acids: CASSLAADTQYF. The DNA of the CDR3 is TGTGCCAGTAGCTTAGCAGCGGATACGCAGTATTTT.